This T cell receptor beta chain was observed in a study of tumor-infiltrating lymphocytes in localized non-small cell lung cancer. Repertoires were generated with immunoSEQ multiplex PCR, while TCRdb's copy carries only in-frame clones and drops some. Among over 5,000 clones listed, 74% were seen once. About this clone itself: The antigen remains unidentified.

General study results and limits: Higher tumor T cell infiltration than in uninvolved lung was supported by TCRbeta sequencing.

This CDR3 is built from 18 residues. CDR1 is MGHRA, CDR2 YSYEKL, per germline. The V gene lost 0 bases and the J gene lost 6 bases, with 21 bases spanning the gap. This clonotype originated in a human donor with non-small cell lung cancer. The chain recombines TRBV4-1 with TRBJ2-4; no clear D gene. Input material: lung tumor tissue. CDR3 nucleotide sequence: TGCGCCAGCAGCCAAGACCTAAATAATGGCCGGGTTGGAAACATTCAGTACTTC. This gives the protein CASSQDLNNGRVGNIQYF.